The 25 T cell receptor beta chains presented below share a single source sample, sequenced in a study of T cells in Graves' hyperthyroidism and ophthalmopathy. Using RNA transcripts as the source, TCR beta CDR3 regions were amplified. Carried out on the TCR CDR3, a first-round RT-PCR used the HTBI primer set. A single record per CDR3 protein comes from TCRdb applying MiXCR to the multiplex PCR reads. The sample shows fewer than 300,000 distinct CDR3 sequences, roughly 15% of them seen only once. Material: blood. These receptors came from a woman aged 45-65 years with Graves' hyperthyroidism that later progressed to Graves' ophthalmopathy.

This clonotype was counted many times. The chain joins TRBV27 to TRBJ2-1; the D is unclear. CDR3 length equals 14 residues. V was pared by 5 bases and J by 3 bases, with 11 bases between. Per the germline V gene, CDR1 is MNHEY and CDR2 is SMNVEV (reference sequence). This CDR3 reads CASSLRTDYNEQFF. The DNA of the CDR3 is TGTGCCAGCAGTCTCCGGACGGACTACAATGAGCAGTTCTTC.

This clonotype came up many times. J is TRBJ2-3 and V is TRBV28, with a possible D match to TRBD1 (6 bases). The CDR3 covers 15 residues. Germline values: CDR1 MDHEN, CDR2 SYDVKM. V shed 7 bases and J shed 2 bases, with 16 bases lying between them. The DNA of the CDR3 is TGTGCCAGCACCTCTCCGGGACACCTCACAGATACGCAGTATTTT. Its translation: CASTSPGHLTDTQYF. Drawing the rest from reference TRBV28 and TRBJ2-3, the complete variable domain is DVKVTQSSRYLVKRTGEKVFLECVQDMDHENMFWYRQDPGLGLRLIYFSYDVKMKEKGDIPEGYSVSREKKERFSLILESASTNQTSMYLCASTSPGHLTDTQYFGPGTRLTVL.

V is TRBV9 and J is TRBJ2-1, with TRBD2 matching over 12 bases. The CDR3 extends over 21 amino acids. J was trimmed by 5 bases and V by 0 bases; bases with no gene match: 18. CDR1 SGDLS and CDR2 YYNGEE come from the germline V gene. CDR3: CASSVGPWSSGRASRNNEQFF. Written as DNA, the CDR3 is TGTGCCAGCAGCGTAGGGCCCTGGTCTAGCGGGAGGGCCTCGCGGAACAATGAGCAGTTCTTC.

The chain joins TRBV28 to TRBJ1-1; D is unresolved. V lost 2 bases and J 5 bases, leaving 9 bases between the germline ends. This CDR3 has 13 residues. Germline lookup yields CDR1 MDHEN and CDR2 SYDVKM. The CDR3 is CASSLRSQTEAFF. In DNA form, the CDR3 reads TGTGCCAGCAGTTTAAGGAGTCAAACTGAAGCTTTCTTT.

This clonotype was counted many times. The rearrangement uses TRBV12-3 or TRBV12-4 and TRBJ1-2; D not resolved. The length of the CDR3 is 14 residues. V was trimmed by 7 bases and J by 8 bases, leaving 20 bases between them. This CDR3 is CASTRFQTFPGYTF. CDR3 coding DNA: TGTGCCAGCACCCGGTTTCAAACTTTTCCAGGCTACACCTTC.

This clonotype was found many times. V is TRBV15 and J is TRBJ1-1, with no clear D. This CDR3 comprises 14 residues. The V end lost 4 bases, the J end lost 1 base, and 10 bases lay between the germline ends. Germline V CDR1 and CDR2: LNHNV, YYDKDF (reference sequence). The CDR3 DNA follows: TGTGCCACCAGCACCTTCGGTCAGAACACTGAAGCTTTCTTT. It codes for CATSTFGQNTEAFF.

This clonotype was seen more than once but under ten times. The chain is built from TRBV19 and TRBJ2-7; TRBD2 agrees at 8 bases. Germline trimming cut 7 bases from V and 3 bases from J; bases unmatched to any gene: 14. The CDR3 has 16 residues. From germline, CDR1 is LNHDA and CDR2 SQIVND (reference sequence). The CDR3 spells CASTDSHRAGVYEQYF. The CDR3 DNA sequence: TGTGCCAGTACGGACAGCCATCGAGCGGGAGTCTACGAGCAGTACTTC.

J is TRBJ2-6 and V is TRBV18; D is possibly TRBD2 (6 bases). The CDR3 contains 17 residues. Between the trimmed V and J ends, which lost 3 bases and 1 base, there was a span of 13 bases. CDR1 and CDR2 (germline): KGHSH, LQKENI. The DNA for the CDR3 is TGTGCCAGCTCACCGTACCCCGGGACTTCTGGGGCCAACGTCCTGACTTTC. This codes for CASSPYPGTSGANVLTF. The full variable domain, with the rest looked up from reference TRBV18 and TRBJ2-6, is NAGVMQNPRHLVRRRGQEARLRCSPMKGHSHVYWYRQLPEEGLKFMVYLQKENIIDESGMPKERFSAEFPKEGPSILRIQQVVRGDSAAYFCASSPYPGTSGANVLTFGAGSRLTVL.

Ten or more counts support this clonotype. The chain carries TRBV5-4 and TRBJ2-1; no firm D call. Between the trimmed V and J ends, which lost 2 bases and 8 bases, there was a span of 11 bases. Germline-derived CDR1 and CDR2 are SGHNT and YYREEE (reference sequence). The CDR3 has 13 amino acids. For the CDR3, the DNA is TGTGCCAGCAGCTTCCTCCCCAGCTATGAGCAGTTCTTC. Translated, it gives CASSFLPSYEQFF.

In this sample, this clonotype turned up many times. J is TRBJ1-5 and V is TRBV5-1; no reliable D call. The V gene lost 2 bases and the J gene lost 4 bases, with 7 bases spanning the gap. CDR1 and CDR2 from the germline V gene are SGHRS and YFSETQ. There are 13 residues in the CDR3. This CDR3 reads CASSFAGNQPQHF. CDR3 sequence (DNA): TGCGCCAGCAGCTTTGCAGGTAATCAGCCCCAGCATTTT.

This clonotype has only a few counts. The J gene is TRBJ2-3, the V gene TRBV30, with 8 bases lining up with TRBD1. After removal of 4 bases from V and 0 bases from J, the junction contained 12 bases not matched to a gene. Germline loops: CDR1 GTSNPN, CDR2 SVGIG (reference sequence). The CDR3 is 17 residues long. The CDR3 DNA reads TGTGCCTGGATGGAGGGACAGGCGCCTCCTAGCACAGATACGCAGTATTTT. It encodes CAWMEGQAPPSTDTQYF. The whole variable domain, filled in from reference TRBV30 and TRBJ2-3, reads SQTIHQWPATLVQPVGSPLSLECTVEGTSNPNLYWYRQAAGRGLQLLFYSVGIGQISSEVPQNLSASRPQDRQFILSSKKLLLSDSGFYLCAWMEGQAPPSTDTQYFGPGTRLTVL.

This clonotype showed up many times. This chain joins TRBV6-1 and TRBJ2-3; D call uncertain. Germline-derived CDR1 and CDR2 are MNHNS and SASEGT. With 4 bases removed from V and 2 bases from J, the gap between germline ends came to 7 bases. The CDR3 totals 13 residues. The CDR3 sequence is CASSVWDTDTQYF. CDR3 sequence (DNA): TGTGCCAGCAGTGTTTGGGACACAGATACGCAGTATTTT.

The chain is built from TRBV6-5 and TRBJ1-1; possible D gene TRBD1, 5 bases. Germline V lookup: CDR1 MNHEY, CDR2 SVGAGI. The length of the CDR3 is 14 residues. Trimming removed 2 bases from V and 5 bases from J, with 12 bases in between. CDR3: CASSYGGGGTEAFF. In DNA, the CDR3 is TGTGCCAGCAGTTACGGGGGAGGAGGAACTGAAGCTTTCTTT.

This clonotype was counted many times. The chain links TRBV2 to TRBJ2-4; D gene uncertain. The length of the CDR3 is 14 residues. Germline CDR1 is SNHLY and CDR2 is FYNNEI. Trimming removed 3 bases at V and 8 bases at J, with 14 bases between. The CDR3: CASSDQLNGDIQYF. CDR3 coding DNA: TGTGCCAGCAGTGATCAGCTCAATGGGGACATTCAGTACTTC.

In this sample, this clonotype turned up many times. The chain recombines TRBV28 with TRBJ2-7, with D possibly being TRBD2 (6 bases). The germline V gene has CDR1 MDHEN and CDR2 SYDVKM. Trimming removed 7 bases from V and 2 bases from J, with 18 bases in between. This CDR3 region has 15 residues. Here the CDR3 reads CASNNPGEHPYEQYF. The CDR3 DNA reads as TGTGCCAGCAACAATCCGGGGGAGCACCCCTACGAGCAGTACTTC. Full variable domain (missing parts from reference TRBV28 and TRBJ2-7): DVKVTQSSRYLVKRTGEKVFLECVQDMDHENMFWYRQDPGLGLRLIYFSYDVKMKEKGDIPEGYSVSREKKERFSLILESASTNQTSMYLCASNNPGEHPYEQYFGPGTRLTVT.

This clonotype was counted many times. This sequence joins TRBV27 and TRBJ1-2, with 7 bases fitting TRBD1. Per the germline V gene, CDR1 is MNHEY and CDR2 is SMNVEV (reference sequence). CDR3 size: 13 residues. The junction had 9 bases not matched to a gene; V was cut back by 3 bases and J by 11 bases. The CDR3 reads CASSFGTVPNYTF. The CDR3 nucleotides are TGTGCCAGCAGTTTCGGGACAGTCCCCAATTACACCTTC.

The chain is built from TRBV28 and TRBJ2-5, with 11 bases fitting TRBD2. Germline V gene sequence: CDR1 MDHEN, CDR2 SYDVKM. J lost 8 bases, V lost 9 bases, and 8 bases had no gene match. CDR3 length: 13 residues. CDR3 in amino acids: CASSPGLADTQYF. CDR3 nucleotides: TGTGCCAGTTCCCCGGGACTAGCGGATACCCAGTACTTC. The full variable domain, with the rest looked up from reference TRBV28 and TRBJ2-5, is DVKVTQSSRYLVKRTGEKVFLECVQDMDHENMFWYRQDPGLGLRLIYFSYDVKMKEKGDIPEGYSVSREKKERFSLILESASTNQTSMYLCASSPGLADTQYFGPGTRLLVL.

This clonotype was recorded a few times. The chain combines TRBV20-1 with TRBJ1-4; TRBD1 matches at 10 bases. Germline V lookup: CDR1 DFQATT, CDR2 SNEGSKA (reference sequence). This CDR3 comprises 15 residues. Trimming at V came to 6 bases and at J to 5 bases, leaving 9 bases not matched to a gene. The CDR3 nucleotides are TGCAGTGCCGAGGGACAGGGGCGAGCAAATGAAAAACTGTTTTTT. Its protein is CSAEGQGRANEKLFF.

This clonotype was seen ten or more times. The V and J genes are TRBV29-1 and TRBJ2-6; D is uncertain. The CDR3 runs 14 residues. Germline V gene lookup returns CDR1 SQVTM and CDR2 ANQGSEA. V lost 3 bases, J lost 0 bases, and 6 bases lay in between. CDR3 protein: CSVEADSGANVLTF. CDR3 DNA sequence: TGCAGCGTTGAGGCAGACTCTGGGGCCAACGTCCTGACTTTC.

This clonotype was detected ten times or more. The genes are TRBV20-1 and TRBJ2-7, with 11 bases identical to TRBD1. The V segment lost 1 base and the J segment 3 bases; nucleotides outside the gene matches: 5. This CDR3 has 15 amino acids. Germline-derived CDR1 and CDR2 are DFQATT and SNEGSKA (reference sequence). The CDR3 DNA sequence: TGCAGTGCTAGAGGCTCGGGACAGGGGGGCTACGAGCAGTACTTC. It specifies CSARGSGQGGYEQYF.

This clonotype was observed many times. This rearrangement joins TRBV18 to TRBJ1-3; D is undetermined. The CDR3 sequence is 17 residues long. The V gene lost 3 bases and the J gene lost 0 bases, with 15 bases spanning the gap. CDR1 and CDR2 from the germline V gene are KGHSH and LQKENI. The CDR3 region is CASSPEWRVRSGNTIYF. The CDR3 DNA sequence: TGTGCCAGCTCACCGGAGTGGAGGGTACGCTCTGGAAACACCATATATTTT.

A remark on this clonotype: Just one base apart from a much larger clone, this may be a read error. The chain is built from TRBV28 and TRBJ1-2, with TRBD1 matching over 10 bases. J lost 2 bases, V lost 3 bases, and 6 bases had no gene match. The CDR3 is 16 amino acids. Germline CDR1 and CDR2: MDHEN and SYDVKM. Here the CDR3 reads CASSFVGDRGNYGYTF. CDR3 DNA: TGTGCCAGCAGTTTTGTTGGGGACAGGGGAAACTATGGCTACACCTTC.

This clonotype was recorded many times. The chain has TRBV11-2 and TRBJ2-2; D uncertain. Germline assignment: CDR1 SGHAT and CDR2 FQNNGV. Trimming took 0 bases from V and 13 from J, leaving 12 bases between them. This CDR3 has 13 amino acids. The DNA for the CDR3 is TGTGCCAGCAGCTTAGATGATTTACGAGGGCTGTTTTTT. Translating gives CASSLDDLRGLFF.

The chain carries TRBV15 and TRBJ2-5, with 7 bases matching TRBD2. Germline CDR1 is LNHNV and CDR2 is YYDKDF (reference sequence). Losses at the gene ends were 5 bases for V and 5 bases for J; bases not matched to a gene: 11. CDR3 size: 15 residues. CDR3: CATSPLGGVVETQYF. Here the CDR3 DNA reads TGTGCCACCAGCCCCCTGGGGGGGGTAGTCGAGACCCAGTACTTC.

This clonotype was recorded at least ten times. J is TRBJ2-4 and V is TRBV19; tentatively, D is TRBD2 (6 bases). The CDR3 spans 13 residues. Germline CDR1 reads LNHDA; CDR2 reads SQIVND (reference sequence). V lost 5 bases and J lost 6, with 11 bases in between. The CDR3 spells CASSPHGGNIQYF. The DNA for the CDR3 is TGTGCCAGTAGTCCCCACGGGGGAAACATTCAGTACTTC. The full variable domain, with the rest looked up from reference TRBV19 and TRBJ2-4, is DGGITQSPKYLFRKEGQNVTLSCEQNLNHDAMYWYRQDPGQGLRLIYYSQIVNDFQKGDIAEGYSVSREKKESFPLTVTSAQKNPTAFYLCASSPHGGNIQYFGAGTRLSVL.